This paragraph covers one TCR beta chain sequence. The CDR3 has 15 amino acids. Germline assignment: CDR1 SGHRS and CDR2 YFSETQ. The V and J ends lost 5 bases and 0 bases, in that order; junction bases with no gene match: 3. The sample comes from a study of blood T cell repertoires in COVID-19. Study-wide background: Some COVID-19 samples were acute and others convalescent; all came from the United States, Italy and Spain. PBMCs, B-cell-depleted T cells, or T cells were the source of the cDNA or gDNA that made up the material.

As handled by the study authors: Reference gene primer amplification gave estimated nucleated cell counts. This table comes from immunoSEQ multiplex PCR, and its TCRdb copy is limited to in-frame clones, with some not included. V, J and clone size reflect that table, while D and trimming were determined from the DNA. The sample holds more than 250,000 clones, approximately 90% seen once. Patients of the Seattle cohort, enrolled during active infection, were followed longitudinally. The rearrangement uses TRBV5-1 and TRBJ1-1; the match to TRBD1 covers 11 bases. The sample consisted of peripheral blood. The origin of this receptor is a woman aged 50 to 65 with COVID-19, enrolled during active disease. The CDR3 protein is CASRGQGAVNTEAFF. DNA of the CDR3: TGCGCCAGCAGAGGACAGGGGGCGGTGAACACTGAAGCTTTCTTT.